This T cell receptor (beta chain) came from a study of cytomegalovirus exposure and HLA in healthy donors. The V and J ends lost 2 bases and 2 bases, in that order; junction bases with no gene match: 1. In germline, CDR1 is SNHLY, CDR2 FYNNEI. This CDR3 is 15 amino acids long. Produced via immunoSEQ multiplex PCR; TCRdb's table is partial and in-frame only. Found here are 260,000 or so clones, over 75% of them singletons; the top ten hold about 0.99%. Remarks on this clone: Antigen: not known.

Regarding the study as a whole: Despite most TCR sequences being rare, some public TCRs occurred in many donors. The listing of 150 to 200 TCR beta chains classed them as cytomegalovirus-associated. Subsequent analysis revealed that first-cohort TCR clusters tended to co-occur in the 120 or so validation repertoires.

The donors were members of the validation cohort, which comprised about 120 subjects and was separate from the first cohort of around 700 subjects. The V gene is TRBV2, the J gene TRBJ1-5; 9 bases are shared with TRBD1. This receptor was identified in a woman under 30 in good health and CMV-seronegative. The sample comprised PBMCs. CDR3 amino acids: CASSERTGGNQPQHF. DNA for the CDR3: TGTGCCAGCAGTGAAAGGACAGGGGGCAATCAGCCCCAGCATTTT.